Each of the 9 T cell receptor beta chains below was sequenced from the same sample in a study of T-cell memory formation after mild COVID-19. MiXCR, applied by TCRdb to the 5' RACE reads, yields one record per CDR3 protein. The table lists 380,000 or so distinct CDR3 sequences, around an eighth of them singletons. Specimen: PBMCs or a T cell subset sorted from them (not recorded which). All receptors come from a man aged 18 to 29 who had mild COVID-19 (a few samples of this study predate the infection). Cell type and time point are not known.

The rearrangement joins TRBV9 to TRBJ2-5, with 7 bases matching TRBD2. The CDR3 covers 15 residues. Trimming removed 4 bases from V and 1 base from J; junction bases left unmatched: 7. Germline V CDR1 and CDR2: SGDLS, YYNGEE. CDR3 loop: CASSPRGDLQETQYF. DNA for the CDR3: TGTGCCAGCAGCCCCCGGGGGGACCTCCAAGAGACCCAGTACTTC.

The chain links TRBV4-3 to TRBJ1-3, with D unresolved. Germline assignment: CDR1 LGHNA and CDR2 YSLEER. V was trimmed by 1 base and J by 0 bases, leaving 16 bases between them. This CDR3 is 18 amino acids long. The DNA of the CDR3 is TGCGCCAGCAGCCAAGCAGCAACAGCCGCTGCCTCTGGAAACACCATATATTTT. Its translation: CASSQAATAAASGNTIYF.

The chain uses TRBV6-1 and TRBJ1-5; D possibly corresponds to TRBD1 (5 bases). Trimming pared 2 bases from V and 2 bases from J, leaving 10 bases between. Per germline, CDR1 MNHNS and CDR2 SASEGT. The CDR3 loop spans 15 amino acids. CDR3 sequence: CASSERGIGNQPQHF. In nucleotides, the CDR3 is TGTGCCAGCAGTGAACGGGGGATAGGCAATCAGCCCCAGCATTTT.

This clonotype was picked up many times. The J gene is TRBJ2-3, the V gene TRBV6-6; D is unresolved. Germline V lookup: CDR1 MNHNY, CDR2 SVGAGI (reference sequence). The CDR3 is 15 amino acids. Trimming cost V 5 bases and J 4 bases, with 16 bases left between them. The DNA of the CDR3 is TGTGCCAGCAGTCATGTCCATGCCCCTCCAGATACGCAGTATTTT. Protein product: CASSHVHAPPDTQYF.

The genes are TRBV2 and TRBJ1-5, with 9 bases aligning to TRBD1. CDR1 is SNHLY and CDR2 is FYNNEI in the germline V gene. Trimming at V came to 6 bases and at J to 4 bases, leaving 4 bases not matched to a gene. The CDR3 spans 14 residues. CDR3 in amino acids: CASRPGTGNQPQHF. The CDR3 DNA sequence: TGTGCCAGCAGACCCGGGACAGGGAATCAGCCCCAGCATTTT.

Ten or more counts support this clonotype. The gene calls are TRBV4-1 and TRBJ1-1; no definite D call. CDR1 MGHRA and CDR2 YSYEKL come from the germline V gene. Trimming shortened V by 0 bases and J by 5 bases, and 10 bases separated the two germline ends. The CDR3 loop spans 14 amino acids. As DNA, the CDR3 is TGCGCCAGCAGCCAAGAATCTGCTGCAACTGAAGCTTTCTTT. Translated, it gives CASSQESAATEAFF.

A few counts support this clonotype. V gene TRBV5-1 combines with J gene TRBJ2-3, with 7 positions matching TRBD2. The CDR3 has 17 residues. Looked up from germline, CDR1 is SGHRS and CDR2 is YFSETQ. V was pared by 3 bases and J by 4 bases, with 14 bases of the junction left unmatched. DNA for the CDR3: TGCGCCAGCAGCTGGGGGAGGGCCCCCGGGATTCCAGATACGCAGTATTTT. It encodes CASSWGRAPGIPDTQYF.

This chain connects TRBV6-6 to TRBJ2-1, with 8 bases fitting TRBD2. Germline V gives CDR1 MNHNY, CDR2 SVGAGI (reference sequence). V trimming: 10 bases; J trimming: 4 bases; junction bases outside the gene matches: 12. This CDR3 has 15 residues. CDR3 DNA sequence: TGTGCCACCAGAGGGATCCGGGGGGGATACAATGAGCAGTTCTTC. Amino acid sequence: CATRGIRGGYNEQFF.

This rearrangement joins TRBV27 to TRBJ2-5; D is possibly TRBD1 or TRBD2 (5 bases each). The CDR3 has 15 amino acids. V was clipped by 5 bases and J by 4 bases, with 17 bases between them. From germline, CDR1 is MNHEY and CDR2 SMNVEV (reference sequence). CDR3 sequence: CASSTGTFRTETQYF. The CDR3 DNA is TGTGCCAGCAGTACCGGGACGTTCCGTACAGAGACCCAGTACTTC.